A single sample is the source of the 30 T cell receptor beta chains below, sequenced in a study of glioma-infiltrating T cells. Amplification of TCR alpha and beta CDR3 regions from RNA used iRepertoire nested multiplex PCR. TCRdb independently ran MiXCR on the multiplex PCR reads; one entry per CDR3 protein. This sample has about 200,000 distinct CDR3 sequences, with approximately 30% found just once. Material: glioma tissue, nonneoplastic brain tissue, or PBMCs (not recorded which). Receptor source: a human donor with low-grade glioma or glioblastoma, undergoing nonglioma brain surgery, or in good health (not recorded which).

This clonotype was found many times. V usage is TRBV6-2 or TRBV6-3 and J usage is TRBJ1-2, with a tentative D call TRBD1 (5 bases). Germline V gene sequence: CDR1 MNHEY, CDR2 SVGEGT. The CDR3 totals 14 residues. V was cut by 0 bases and J by 2 bases, with 7 bases left in between. The CDR3 DNA reads as TGTGCCAGCAGTTACTCGAGGGGAAACTATGGCTACACCTTC. It yields the protein CASSYSRGNYGYTF.

This clonotype appeared many times. J is TRBJ2-1 and V is TRBV7-2; 7 bases match TRBD2. Trimming removed 5 bases from V and 4 bases from J; junction bases left unmatched: 5. The CDR3 consists of 14 residues. Germline lookup yields CDR1 SGHTA and CDR2 FQGNSA. The CDR3 region is CASSRGLVYNEQFF. CDR3 DNA sequence: TGTGCCAGCAGCCGCGGACTAGTGTACAATGAGCAGTTCTTC.

This chain uses TRBV19 with TRBJ2-1; 12 bases fit TRBD2. The CDR3 extends over 16 amino acids. Trimming took 5 bases from V and 6 from J; bases not matched to a gene: 8. The germline CDR1 and CDR2 sequences are LNHDA and SQIVND (reference sequence). CDR3 in DNA: TGTGCCAGTAGTCTGTGGACTAGCGGGATAGGCAATGAGCAGTTCTTC. Protein: CASSLWTSGIGNEQFF.

The chain links TRBV20-1 to TRBJ2-1; 8 nucleotides align to TRBD2. V was pared by 3 bases and J by 13 bases, with 17 bases of the junction left unmatched. The length of the CDR3 is 15 residues. Germline V gene lookup returns CDR1 DFQATT and CDR2 SNEGSKA (reference sequence). This chain's CDR3 is CSASGYSGKGTEQFF. The CDR3 DNA follows: TGCAGTGCTAGCGGATATAGCGGGAAGGGGACTGAACAGTTCTTC.

In this sample, this clonotype turned up many times. CDR3 sequence reads: CASSPGFQVFDEQFF. The CDR3 bases are TGTGCCAGCTCACCGGGGTTCCAAGTTTTCGATGAGCAGTTCTTC. The chain has TRBV18 and TRBJ2-1; D is ambiguous. With 3 bases removed from V and 8 bases from J, the gap between germline ends came to 17 bases. CDR3 length: 15 amino acids. The germline CDR1 and CDR2 sequences are KGHSH and LQKENI.

V usage is TRBV4-1 and J usage is TRBJ1-1; 7 bases match TRBD1. The length of the CDR3 is 16 residues. CDR1 and CDR2 from the germline V gene are MGHRA and YSYEKL. V lost 0 bases to trimming and J lost 9 bases; unmatched junction nucleotides: 13. The CDR3 loop is CASSQETGTVGTKAFF. CDR3 in DNA: TGCGCCAGCAGCCAAGAGACAGGGACGGTGGGTACTAAAGCTTTCTTT.

Worth noting for this clonotype: The CDR3 does not end in the conserved phenylalanine or tryptophan, so this is likely a read error. V and J are TRBV4-1 and TRBJ2-7, with 7 nucleotides matching TRBD1. This CDR3 spans 15 amino acids. V was clipped by 4 bases and J by 5 bases; unmatched bases: 11. Germline V lookup: CDR1 MGHRA, CDR2 YSYEKL. The CDR3 DNA is TGCGCCAGCAGCCGCCTCCGGGACAGCACCCACGAGCAGTACCTC. This gives the protein CASSRLRDSTHEQYL.

In its sample, this clonotype was seen many times. The chain is built from TRBV11-2 and TRBJ2-3; D is ambiguous. The CDR3 consists of 14 residues. CDR1 SGHAT and CDR2 FQNNGV come from the germline V gene. CDR3 in DNA: TGTGCTACCCAAGAAGGGCGGAGCACAGATACGCAGTATTTT. Protein: CATQEGRSTDTQYF.

This clonotype has at least ten counts. The chain uses TRBV27 and TRBJ2-1; perhaps TRBD2 as D (5 bases). This CDR3 has 16 amino acids. Germline V lookup: CDR1 MNHEY, CDR2 SMNVEV (reference sequence). The germline V and J ends were trimmed by 7 bases and 7 bases, with 23 bases remaining between them. CDR3 DNA sequence: TGTGCCAGCACCTCACTAGGCGAAGGTCGATTAAATGAGCAGTTCTTC. Its protein product is CASTSLGEGRLNEQFF.

The table lists this clonotype with many counts. This rearrangement joins TRBV28 to TRBJ2-1; 8 bases match TRBD2. CDR1 is MDHEN and CDR2 is SYDVKM in the germline V gene. The V gene end was trimmed by 4 bases and the J gene end by 8 bases; junction bases not matched to a gene: 7. The CDR3 is 14 amino acids. Here the CDR3 DNA reads TGTGCCAGCAGTTCTCCAAGCGGGAGCGATGAGCAGTTCTTC. This codes for CASSSPSGSDEQFF.

This clonotype was counted at least ten times. The chain joins TRBV6-4 to TRBJ1-5; D ambiguous. The V gene lost 3 bases and the J gene lost 2 bases, with 5 bases spanning the gap. CDR1 and CDR2 (germline): MRHNA, SNTAGT. The CDR3 covers 13 residues. The CDR3 reads CASSESGNQPQHF. The CDR3 DNA sequence: TGTGCCAGCAGTGAATCGGGCAATCAGCCCCAGCATTTT.

The chain couples TRBV28 to TRBJ1-1, with 9 bases fitting TRBD1. This CDR3 contains 15 residues. Germline CDR1 reads MDHEN; CDR2 reads SYDVKM. The V gene end was trimmed by 8 bases and the J gene end by 4 bases; junction bases not matched to a gene: 11. CDR3 nucleotide sequence: TGTGCCAGCGGTTCCCCGACAGGGGGGCGCACTGAAGCTTTCTTT. Protein product: CASGSPTGGRTEAFF.

In this sample, this clonotype turned up a few times. The chain combines TRBV5-1 with TRBJ1-1; D is possibly TRBD1 (5 bases). The CDR3 contains 19 residues. Germline-derived CDR1 and CDR2 are SGHRS and YFSETQ. The V gene lost 1 base and the J gene lost 5 bases, with 27 bases spanning the gap. As DNA, the CDR3 is TGCGCCAGCAGCTTGTGGGCTAGTATTAAAGGCAGGGCTGAGACTGAAGCTTTCTTT. Protein: CASSLWASIKGRAETEAFF. The full variable domain, in which reference TRBV5-1 and TRBJ1-1 provide the parts outside the CDR3, is KAGVTQTPRYLIKTRGQQVTLSCSPISGHRSVSWYQQTPGQGLQFLFEYFSETQRNKGNFPGRFSGRQFSNSRSEMNVSTLELGDSALYLCASSLWASIKGRAETEAFFGQGTRLTVV.

The table lists this clonotype with many counts. The gene calls are TRBV10-3 and TRBJ2-1; 8 nucleotides align to TRBD2. J gave up 8 bases and V 10 bases, and 7 bases lay outside the gene matches. The CDR3 is 12 residues long. CDR1 and CDR2 (germline): ENHRY, SYGVKD. The chain's CDR3 is CATQRGGDEQFF. CDR3 nucleotide sequence: TGTGCCACCCAACGGGGGGGGGATGAGCAGTTCTTC.

This clonotype was counted only a few times. The chain joins TRBV19 to TRBJ2-1, with D unclear. The CDR3 has 16 residues. Germline V CDR1 and CDR2: LNHDA, SQIVND (reference sequence). Trimming took off 6 bases at V and 5 bases at J, with 20 bases between the two ends. The CDR3: CASSLRGVLGHNEQFF. CDR3 DNA sequence: TGTGCCAGTAGCCTGCGTGGTGTTCTGGGTCACAATGAGCAGTTCTTC.

This clonotype was recorded at least ten times. This chain uses TRBV4-1 with TRBJ2-7; no reliable D call. The CDR3 runs to 15 residues. The V gene's germline CDR1 is MGHRA and CDR2 YSYEKL. V dropped 0 bases and J dropped 2 bases, with 11 bases sitting between them. CDR3: CASSQDQLRTYEQYF. DNA of the CDR3: TGCGCCAGCAGCCAAGATCAGCTCAGGACCTACGAGCAGTACTTC.

The gene calls are TRBV7-9 and TRBJ2-2, with no clear D. Germline CDR1 reads SEHNR; CDR2 reads FQNEAQ (reference sequence). The CDR3 runs to 12 residues. Trimming shortened V by 4 bases and J by 6 bases, and 6 bases separated the two germline ends. CDR3 amino acids: CASSWVSGELFF. The CDR3 region has the DNA TGTGCCAGCAGCTGGGTCTCCGGGGAGCTGTTTTTT.

This clonotype was counted between two and nine times. J is TRBJ1-2 and V is TRBV30, with D perhaps TRBD1 (5 bases). The germline V and J ends were trimmed by 2 bases and 5 bases, with 12 bases remaining between them. The CDR3 has 13 residues. Germline CDR1 and CDR2: GTSNPN and SVGIG (reference sequence). The CDR3 region is CAWSRDRPYGYTF. As DNA, the CDR3 is TGTGCCTGGAGTAGGGACCGTCCTTATGGCTACACCTTC.

This clonotype occurred many times. The J gene is TRBJ2-3, the V gene TRBV4-1; D unresolved. The CDR3 runs to 16 residues. The V end was cut by 1 base, the J end by 1 base, with 12 bases between. CDR1 is MGHRA and CDR2 is YSYEKL in the germline V gene. CDR3 loop: CASSQGITSGTDTQYF. CDR3 bases: TGCGCCAGCAGCCAAGGGATTACAAGCGGCACAGATACGCAGTATTTT.

This clonotype was counted at least ten times. The chain couples TRBV7-2 to TRBJ2-7; the D gene is possibly TRBD2 (5 bases). Trimming removed 2 bases at V and 7 bases at J, with 12 bases between. CDR1 and CDR2 (germline): SGHTA, FQGNSA. This CDR3 comprises 13 residues. The CDR3 DNA sequence: TGTGCCAGCAGCTTATGGAGGTCGGGGGAGCAGTACTTC. It is translated as CASSLWRSGEQYF.

V usage is TRBV12-3 or TRBV12-4 and J usage is TRBJ2-5, with D possibly being TRBD2 (5 bases). This CDR3 contains 14 residues. Trimming cost V 6 bases and J 7 bases, with 18 bases left between them. The CDR3 spells CASSPIAFPGTQYF. The CDR3 coding sequence is TGTGCCAGCAGCCCAATAGCGTTCCCGGGGACCCAGTACTTC.

The sample holds a few counts of this clonotype. V gene TRBV19 combines with J gene TRBJ2-1; TRBD1 matches 7 bases. CDR3 length: 15 amino acids. V shed 3 bases and J 8 bases; nucleotides not matched to a gene: 10. CDR1 is LNHDA, CDR2 SQIVND, per germline (reference sequence). CDR3 nucleotide sequence: TGTGCCAGTAGTATCAGGGCAGGGGGTGTGGATGAGCAGTTCTTC. It translates to CASSIRAGGVDEQFF. Full variable domain (rest looked up from reference TRBV19 and TRBJ2-1): DGGITQSPKYLFRKEGQNVTLSCEQNLNHDAMYWYRQDPGQGLRLIYYSQIVNDFQKGDIAEGYSVSREKKESFPLTVTSAQKNPTAFYLCASSIRAGGVDEQFFGPGTRLTVL.

This clonotype appeared many times. The V and J genes are TRBV3-1 and TRBJ2-1; unclear D gene. The germline gives CDR1 LGHDT, CDR2 YNNKEL (reference sequence). The CDR3 is made up of 13 amino acids. V lost 3 bases and J 5 bases, leaving 8 bases between the germline ends. The CDR3 protein is CASSQNRNNEQFF. The CDR3 bases are TGTGCCAGCAGCCAGAACAGAAACAATGAGCAGTTCTTC.

This clonotype occurred once. The CDR3 does not close with the conserved phenylalanine or tryptophan, likely indicating a read error. The DNA is left out, because the CDR3 cannot be placed on it with certainty; the CDR3 is given as TCRdb lists it. The rearrangement uses TRBV28 and TRBJ1-2; the table calls TRBD1, which could not be checked here. The CDR3 is 13 residues long, ends included. Germline V gives CDR1 MDHEN, CDR2 SYDVKM. The CDR3 sequence: CASTTGTGVGDTL.

This clonotype came up many times. V gene TRBV28 combines with J gene TRBJ2-7; D may correspond to TRBD1 or TRBD2 (5 bases each). Trimming shortened V by 5 bases and J by 4 bases, and 15 bases separated the two germline ends. The CDR3 covers 14 residues. Germline loops: CDR1 MDHEN, CDR2 SYDVKM. CDR3 sequence: CASSAFTRGYEQYF. The CDR3 DNA sequence: TGTGCCAGCAGTGCCTTTACTAGGGGTTACGAGCAGTACTTC.

The V and J genes are TRBV29-1 and TRBJ1-2; D call uncertain. Trimming shortened V by 7 bases and J by 8 bases, and 23 bases separated the two germline ends. This CDR3 region has 14 residues. Germline V gene lookup returns CDR1 SQVTM and CDR2 ANQGSEA. CDR3 amino acids: CSAGSGSWIGGYTF. Here the CDR3 DNA reads TGCAGCGCTGGGAGCGGATCCTGGATCGGGGGCTACACCTTC.

This clonotype appeared once. This may stem from a read error, because a much larger clone lies one nucleotide away. The rearrangement links TRBV6-1 to TRBJ2-7; 7 bases align to TRBD1. Looked up from germline, CDR1 is MNHNS and CDR2 is SASEGT. The CDR3 is 16 residues long. Here the CDR3 DNA reads TGTGCCACCAGTGAGTCTGGAAAGGGGGCACCCTACGAGCAGTACTTC. This sequence encodes CATSESGKGAPYEQYF.

This clonotype was picked up one time. V is TRBV6-2 or TRBV6-3 and J is TRBJ2-7, with TRBD1 as a possible D gene (6 bases). This CDR3 comprises 12 residues. Trimming shortened V by 4 bases and J by 8 bases, and 12 bases separated the two germline ends. Germline V lookup: CDR1 MNHEY, CDR2 SVGEGT. The CDR3 region has the DNA TGTGCCAGCAGTTCTCAAGGGGGTCAGCAGTACTTC. Its translation: CASSSQGGQQYF.

This clonotype was observed once. This chain joins TRBV20-1 and TRBJ1-1, with a possible D match to TRBD1 (5 bases). The CDR3 has 11 amino acids. The germline V gene has CDR1 DFQATT and CDR2 SNEGSKA (reference sequence). Trimming cost V 3 bases and J 7 bases, with 9 bases left between them. The CDR3 sequence: CSARTANEAFF. For the CDR3, the DNA is TGCAGTGCTAGGACAGCGAATGAAGCTTTCTTT.

In this sample, this clonotype turned up many times. This sequence joins TRBV20-1 and TRBJ1-5; no clear D gene. Per the germline V gene, CDR1 is DFQATT and CDR2 is SNEGSKA (reference sequence). V gave up 2 bases and J gave up 4 bases, with 9 bases separating them. This CDR3 contains 13 residues. The CDR3 coding sequence is TGCAGTGCTAGATGGCAGAAAAATCAGCCCCAGCATTTT. Its translation is CSARWQKNQPQHF.